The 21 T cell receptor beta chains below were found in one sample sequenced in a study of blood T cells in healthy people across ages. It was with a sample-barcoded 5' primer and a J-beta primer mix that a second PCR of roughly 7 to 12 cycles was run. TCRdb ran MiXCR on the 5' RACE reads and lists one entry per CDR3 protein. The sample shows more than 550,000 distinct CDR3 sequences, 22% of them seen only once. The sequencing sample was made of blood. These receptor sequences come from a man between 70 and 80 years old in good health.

The CDR3 here is CASSYRQDSTGELFF. CDR3 sequence (DNA): TGCGCCAGCAGCTACAGACAGGACTCGACCGGGGAGCTGTTTTTT. This chain connects TRBV5-1 to TRBJ2-2; weak D call: TRBD1 (6 bases). Per germline, CDR1 SGHRS and CDR2 YFSETQ. The length of the CDR3 is 15 residues. Trimming took off 3 bases at V and 5 bases at J, with 14 bases between the two ends.

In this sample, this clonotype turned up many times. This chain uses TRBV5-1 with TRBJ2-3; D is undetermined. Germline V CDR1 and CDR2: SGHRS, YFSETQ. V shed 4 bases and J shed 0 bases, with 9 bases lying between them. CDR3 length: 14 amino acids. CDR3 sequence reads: CASSPTTSTDTQYF. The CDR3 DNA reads TGCGCCAGCAGCCCAACAACTAGCACAGATACGCAGTATTTT.

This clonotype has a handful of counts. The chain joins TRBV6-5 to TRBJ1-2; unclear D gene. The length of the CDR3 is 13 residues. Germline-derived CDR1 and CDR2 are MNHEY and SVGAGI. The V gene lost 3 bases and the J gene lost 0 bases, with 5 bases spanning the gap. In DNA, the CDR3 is TGTGCCAGCAGTTATCGCGCTAACTATGGCTACACCTTC. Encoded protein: CASSYRANYGYTF.

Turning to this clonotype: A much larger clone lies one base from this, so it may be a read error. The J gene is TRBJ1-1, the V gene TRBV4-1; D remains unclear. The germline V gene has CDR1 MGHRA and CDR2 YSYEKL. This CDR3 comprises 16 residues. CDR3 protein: CASGQASTRMNTEAFF. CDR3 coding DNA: TGCGCCAGCGGCCAAGCTTCGACAAGGATGAACACTGAAGCTTTCTTT.

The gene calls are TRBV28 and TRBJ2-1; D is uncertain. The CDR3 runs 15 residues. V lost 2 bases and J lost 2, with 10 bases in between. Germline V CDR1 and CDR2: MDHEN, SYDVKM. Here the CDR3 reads CASSLAPGPYNEQFF. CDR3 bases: TGTGCCAGCAGTTTAGCCCCCGGGCCCTACAATGAGCAGTTCTTC. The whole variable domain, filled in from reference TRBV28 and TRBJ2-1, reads DVKVTQSSRYLVKRTGEKVFLECVQDMDHENMFWYRQDPGLGLRLIYFSYDVKMKEKGDIPEGYSVSREKKERFSLILESASTNQTSMYLCASSLAPGPYNEQFFGPGTRLTVL.

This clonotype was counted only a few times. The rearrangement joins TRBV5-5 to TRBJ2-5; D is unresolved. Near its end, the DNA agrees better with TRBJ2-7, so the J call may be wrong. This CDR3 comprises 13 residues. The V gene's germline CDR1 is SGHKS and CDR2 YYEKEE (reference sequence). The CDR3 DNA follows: TGTGCCAGCAGCTTTACCGCCTCCTACGAGCAGTACGTC. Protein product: CASSFTASYEQYV.

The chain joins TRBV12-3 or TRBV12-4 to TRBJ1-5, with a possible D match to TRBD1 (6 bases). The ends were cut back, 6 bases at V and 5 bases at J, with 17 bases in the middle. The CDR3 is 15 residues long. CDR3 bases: TGTGCCAGCAGCCCGGGCCAGGGGTTCCATCAGCCCCAGCATTTT. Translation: CASSPGQGFHQPQHF.

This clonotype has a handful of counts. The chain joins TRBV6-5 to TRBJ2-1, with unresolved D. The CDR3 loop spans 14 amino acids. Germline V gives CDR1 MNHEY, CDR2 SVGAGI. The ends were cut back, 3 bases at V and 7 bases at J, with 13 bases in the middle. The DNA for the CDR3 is TGTGCCAGCAGTTATGGGCTGTCGACAAATGAGCAGTTCTTC. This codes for CASSYGLSTNEQFF.

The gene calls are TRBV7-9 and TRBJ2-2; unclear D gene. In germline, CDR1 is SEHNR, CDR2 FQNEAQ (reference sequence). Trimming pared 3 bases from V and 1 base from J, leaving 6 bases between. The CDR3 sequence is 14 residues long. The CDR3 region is CASSFWVNTGELFF. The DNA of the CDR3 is TGTGCCAGCAGCTTCTGGGTGAACACCGGGGAGCTGTTTTTT. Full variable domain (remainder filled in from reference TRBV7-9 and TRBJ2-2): DTGVSQNPRHKITKRGQNVTFRCDPISEHNRLYWYRQTLGQGPEFLTYFQNEAQLEKSRLLSDRFSAERPKGSFSTLEIQRTEQGDSAMYLCASSFWVNTGELFFGEGSRLTVL.

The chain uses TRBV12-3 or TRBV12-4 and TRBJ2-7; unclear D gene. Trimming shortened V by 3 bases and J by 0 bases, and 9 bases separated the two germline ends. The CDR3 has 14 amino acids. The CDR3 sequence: CASSFRTSSYEQYF. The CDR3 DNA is TGTGCCAGCAGTTTCAGGACCAGCTCCTACGAGCAGTACTTC.

This chain's CDR3 is CSAPARGSRLDTQYF. DNA of the CDR3: TGCAGCGCCCCAGCCAGGGGGAGTCGTTTGGATACGCAGTATTTT. The chain combines TRBV29-1 with TRBJ2-3, with TRBD1 identical over 7 bases. Germline CDR1 and CDR2: SQVTM and ANQGSEA. J gave up 6 bases and V 7 bases, and 16 bases lay outside the gene matches. The CDR3 has 15 amino acids.

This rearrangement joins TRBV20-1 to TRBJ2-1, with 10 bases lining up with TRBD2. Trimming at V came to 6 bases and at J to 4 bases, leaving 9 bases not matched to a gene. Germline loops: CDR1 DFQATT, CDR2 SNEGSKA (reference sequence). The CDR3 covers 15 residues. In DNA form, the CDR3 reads TGCAGTGCAAAGAGGCCTAGCGGGAGTTACAATGAGCAGTTCTTC. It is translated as CSAKRPSGSYNEQFF.

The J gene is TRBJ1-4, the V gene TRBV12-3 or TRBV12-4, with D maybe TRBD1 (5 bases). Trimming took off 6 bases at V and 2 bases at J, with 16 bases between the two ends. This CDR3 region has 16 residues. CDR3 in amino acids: CASRGTVDLTNEKLFF. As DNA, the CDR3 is TGTGCCAGCAGAGGGACGGTGGATCTTACTAATGAAAAACTGTTTTTT.

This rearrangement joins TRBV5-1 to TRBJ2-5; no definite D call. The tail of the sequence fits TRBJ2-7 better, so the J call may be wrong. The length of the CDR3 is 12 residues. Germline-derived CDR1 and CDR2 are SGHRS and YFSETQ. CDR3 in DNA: TGCGCCAGCAGCTTGTGGGGATACGAGCAGTACGTC. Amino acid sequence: CASSLWGYEQYV.

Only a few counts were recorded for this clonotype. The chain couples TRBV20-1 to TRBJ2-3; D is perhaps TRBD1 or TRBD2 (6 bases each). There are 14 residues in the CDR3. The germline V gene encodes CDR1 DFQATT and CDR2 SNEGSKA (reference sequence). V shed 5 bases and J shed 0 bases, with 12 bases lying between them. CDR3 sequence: CSALGGSSTDTQYF. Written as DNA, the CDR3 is TGCAGTGCTTTGGGGGGCTCTAGCACAGATACGCAGTATTTT.

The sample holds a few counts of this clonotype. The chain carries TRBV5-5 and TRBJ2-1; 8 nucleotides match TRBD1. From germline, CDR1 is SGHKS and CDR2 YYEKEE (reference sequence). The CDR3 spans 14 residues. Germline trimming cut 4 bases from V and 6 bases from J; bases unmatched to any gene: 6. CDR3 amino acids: CASSSQGAFNEQFF. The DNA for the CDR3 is TGTGCCAGCAGCAGTCAGGGGGCCTTCAATGAGCAGTTCTTC. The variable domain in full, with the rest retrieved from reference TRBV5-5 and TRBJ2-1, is DAGVTQSPTHLIKTRGQQVTLRCSPISGHKSVSWYQQVLGQGPQFIFQYYEKEERGRGNFPDRFSARQFPNYSSELNVNALLLGDSALYLCASSSQGAFNEQFFGPGTRLTVL.

CDR3 in amino acids: CASSVRTGSEGGSTDTQYF. As DNA, the CDR3 is TGTGCCAGCAGCGTCCGGACTGGGTCGGAGGGGGGGAGCACAGATACGCAGTATTTT. The chain links TRBV28 to TRBJ2-3, with D possibly TRBD2 on 7 matching bases. The CDR3 consists of 19 residues. In germline, CDR1 is MDHEN, CDR2 SYDVKM. V lost 6 bases and J 0 bases, leaving 25 bases between the germline ends.

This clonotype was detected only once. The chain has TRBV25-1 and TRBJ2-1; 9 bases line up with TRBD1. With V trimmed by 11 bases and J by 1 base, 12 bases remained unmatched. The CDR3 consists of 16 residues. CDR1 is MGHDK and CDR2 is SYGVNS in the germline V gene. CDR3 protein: CAGKGDRDYSYNEQFF. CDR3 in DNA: TGTGCCGGCAAGGGGGACAGGGACTATTCCTACAATGAGCAGTTCTTC.

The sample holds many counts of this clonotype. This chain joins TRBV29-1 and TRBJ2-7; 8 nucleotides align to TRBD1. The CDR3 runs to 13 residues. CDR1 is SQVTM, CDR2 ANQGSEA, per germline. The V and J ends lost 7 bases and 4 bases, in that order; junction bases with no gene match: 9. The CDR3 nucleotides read TGCAGCGCGCTTACAGGGGGAGGATACGAGCAGTACTTC. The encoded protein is CSALTGGGYEQYF.

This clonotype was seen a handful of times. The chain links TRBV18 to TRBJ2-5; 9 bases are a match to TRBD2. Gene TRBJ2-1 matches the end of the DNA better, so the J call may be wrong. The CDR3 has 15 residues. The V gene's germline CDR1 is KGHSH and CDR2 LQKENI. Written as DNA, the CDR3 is TGTGCCAGCCCGCCGCGGGAGGGGTTTATGAATGAGCAGTTCTTC. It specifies CASPPREGFMNEQFF.

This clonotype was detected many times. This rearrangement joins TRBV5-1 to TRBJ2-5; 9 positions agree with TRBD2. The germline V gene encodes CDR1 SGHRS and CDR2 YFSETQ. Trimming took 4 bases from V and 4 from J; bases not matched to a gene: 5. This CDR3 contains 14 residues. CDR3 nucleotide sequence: TGCGCCAGCAGCCAAGGACTAGCGATAGAGACCCAGTACTTC. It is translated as CASSQGLAIETQYF. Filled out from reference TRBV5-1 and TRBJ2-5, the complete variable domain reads KAGVTQTPRYLIKTRGQQVTLSCSPISGHRSVSWYQQTPGQGLQFLFEYFSETQRNKGNFPGRFSGRQFSNSRSEMNVSTLELGDSALYLCASSQGLAIETQYFGPGTRLLVL.